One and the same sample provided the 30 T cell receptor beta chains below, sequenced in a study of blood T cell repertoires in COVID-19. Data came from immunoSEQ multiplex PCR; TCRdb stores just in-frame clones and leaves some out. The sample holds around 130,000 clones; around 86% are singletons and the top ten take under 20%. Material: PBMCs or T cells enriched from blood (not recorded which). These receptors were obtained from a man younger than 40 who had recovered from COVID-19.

The CDR3 sequence is CASSFLVSGETQYF. The CDR3 DNA sequence: TGTGCCAGCAGCTTTCTCGTTTCAGGGGAGACCCAGTACTTC. The V and J genes are TRBV7-9 and TRBJ2-5; tentative D call: TRBD1 (5 bases). Trimming removed 3 bases at V and 5 bases at J, with 13 bases between. The CDR3 loop spans 14 amino acids. The V gene's germline CDR1 is SEHNR and CDR2 FQNEAQ (reference sequence).

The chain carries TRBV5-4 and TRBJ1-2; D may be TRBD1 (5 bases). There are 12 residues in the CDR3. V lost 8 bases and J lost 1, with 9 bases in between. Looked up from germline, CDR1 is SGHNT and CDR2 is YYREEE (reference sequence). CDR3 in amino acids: CASQGGNYGYTF. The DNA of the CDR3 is TGTGCCAGTCAGGGTGGTAACTATGGCTACACCTTC.

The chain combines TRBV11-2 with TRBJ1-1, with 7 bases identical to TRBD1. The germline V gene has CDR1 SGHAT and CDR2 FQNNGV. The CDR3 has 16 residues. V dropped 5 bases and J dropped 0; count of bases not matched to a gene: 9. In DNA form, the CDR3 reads TGTGCCAGCAGCCACCCCCGGGGACAGCTGAACACTGAAGCTTTCTTT. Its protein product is CASSHPRGQLNTEAFF.

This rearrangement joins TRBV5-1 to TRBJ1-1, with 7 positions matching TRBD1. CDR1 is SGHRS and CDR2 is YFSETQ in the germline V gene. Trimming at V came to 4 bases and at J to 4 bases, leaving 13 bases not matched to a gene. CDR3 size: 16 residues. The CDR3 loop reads CASSIGPTGAGTEAFF. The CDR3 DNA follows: TGCGCCAGCAGCATAGGCCCAACAGGGGCTGGCACTGAAGCTTTCTTT.

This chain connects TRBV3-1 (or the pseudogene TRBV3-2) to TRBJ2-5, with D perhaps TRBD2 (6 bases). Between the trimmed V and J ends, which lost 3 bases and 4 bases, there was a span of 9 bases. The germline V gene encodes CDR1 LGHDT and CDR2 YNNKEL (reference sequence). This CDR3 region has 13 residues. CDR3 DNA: TGTGCCAGCAGCCAGGGGGACTCAGAGACCCAGTACTTC. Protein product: CASSQGDSETQYF.

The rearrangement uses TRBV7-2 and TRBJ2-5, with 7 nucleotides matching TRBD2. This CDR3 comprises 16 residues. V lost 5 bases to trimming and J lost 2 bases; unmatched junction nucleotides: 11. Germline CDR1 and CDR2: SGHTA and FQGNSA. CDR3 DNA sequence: TGTGCCAGCAGCCAGGATCCTAGCGGAGCTCAAGAGACCCAGTACTTC. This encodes CASSQDPSGAQETQYF.

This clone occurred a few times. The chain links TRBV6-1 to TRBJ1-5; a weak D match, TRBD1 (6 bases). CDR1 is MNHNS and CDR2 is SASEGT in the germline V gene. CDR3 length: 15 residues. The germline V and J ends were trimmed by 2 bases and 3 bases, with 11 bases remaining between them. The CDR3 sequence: CASSELSGVNQPQHF. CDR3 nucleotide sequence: TGTGCCAGCAGTGAACTCTCAGGGGTCAATCAGCCCCAGCATTTT.

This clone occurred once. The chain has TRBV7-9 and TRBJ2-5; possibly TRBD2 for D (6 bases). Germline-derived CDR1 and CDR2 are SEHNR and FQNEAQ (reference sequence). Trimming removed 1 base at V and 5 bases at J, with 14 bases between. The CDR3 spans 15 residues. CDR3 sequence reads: CASSLVPGGRETQYF. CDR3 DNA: TGTGCCAGCAGCTTAGTTCCCGGGGGACGTGAGACCCAGTACTTC.

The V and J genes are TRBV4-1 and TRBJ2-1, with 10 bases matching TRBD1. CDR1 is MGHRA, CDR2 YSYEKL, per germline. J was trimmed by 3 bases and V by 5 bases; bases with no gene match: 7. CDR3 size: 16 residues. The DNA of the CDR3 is TGCGCCAGCAGCTCAACCCGGGACAGGGGCTACAATGAGCAGTTCTTC. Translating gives CASSSTRDRGYNEQFF.

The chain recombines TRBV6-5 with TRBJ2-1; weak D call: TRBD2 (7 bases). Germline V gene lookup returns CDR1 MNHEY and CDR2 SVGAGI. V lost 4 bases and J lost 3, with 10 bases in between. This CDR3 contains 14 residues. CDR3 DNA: TGTGCCAGCAGTTCCGGGGGGCACTACAATGAGCAGTTCTTC. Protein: CASSSGGHYNEQFF.

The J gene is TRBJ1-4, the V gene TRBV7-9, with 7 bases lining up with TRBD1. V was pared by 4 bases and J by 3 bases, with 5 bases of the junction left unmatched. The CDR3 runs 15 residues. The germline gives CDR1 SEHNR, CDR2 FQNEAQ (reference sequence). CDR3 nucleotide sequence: TGTGCCAGCAGCTCAAAGGGGGCGGCTAATGAAAAACTGTTTTTT. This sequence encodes CASSSKGAANEKLFF.

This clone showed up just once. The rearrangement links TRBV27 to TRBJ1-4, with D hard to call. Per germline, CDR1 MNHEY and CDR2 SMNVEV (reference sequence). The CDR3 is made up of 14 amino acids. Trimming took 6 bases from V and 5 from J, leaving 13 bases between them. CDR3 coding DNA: TGTGCCAGCAGGCCCGGCGGTAAGAATGAAAAACTGTTTTTT. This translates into CASRPGGKNEKLFF.

CDR3 region: CASSILGALGTQYF. CDR3 DNA: TGTGCCAGTAGTATACTGGGGGCACTCGGGACCCAGTACTTC. The rearrangement links TRBV19 to TRBJ2-5; D possibly corresponds to TRBD1 (6 bases). The CDR3 runs to 14 residues. Germline-derived CDR1 and CDR2 are LNHDA and SQIVND (reference sequence). Trimming removed 2 bases at V and 7 bases at J, with 14 bases between.

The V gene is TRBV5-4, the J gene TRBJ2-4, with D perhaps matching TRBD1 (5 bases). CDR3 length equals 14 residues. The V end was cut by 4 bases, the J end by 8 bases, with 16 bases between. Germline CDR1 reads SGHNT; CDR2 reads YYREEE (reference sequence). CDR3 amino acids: CASSGPQGRDIQYF. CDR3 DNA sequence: TGTGCCAGCAGCGGTCCGCAGGGCAGGGACATTCAGTACTTC.

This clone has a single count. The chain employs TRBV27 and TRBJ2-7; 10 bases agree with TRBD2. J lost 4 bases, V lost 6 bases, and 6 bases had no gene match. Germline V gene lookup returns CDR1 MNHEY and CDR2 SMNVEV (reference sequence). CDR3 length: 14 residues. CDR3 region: CASRSPGLAYEQYV. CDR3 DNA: TGTGCCAGCAGATCCCCGGGACTAGCGTACGAGCAGTACGTC.

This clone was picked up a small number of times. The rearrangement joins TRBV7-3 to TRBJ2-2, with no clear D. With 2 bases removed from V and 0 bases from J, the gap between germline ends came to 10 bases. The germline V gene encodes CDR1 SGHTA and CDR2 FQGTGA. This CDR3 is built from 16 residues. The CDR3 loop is CASSLLRSTNTGELFF. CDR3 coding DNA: TGTGCCAGCAGCTTACTGAGGAGTACGAACACCGGGGAGCTGTTTTTT.

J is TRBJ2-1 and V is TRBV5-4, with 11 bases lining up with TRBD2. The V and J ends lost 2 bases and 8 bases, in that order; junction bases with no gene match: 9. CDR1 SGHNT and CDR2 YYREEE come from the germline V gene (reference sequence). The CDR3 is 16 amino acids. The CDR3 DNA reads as TGTGCCAGCAGCTTATTATTAGCGGGAGGGCTGCATGAGCAGTTCTTC. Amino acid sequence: CASSLLLAGGLHEQFF.

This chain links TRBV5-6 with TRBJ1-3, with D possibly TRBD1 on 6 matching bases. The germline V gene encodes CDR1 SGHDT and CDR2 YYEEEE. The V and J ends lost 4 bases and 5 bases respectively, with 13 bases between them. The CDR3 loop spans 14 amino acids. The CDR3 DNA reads TGTGCCAGCAGCACCGGGACACAGAGAAACACCATATATTTT. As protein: CASSTGTQRNTIYF.

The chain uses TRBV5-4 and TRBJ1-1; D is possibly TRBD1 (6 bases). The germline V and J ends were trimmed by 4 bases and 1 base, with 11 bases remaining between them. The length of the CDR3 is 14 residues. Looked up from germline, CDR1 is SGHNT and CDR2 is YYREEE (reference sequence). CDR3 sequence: CASSPLTGNTEAFF. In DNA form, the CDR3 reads TGTGCCAGCAGCCCCCTGACAGGGAACACTGAAGCTTTCTTT.

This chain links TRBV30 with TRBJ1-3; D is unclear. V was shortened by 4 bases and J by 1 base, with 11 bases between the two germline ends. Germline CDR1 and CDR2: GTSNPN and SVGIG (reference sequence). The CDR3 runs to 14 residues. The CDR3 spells CAWNPPGSGNTIYF. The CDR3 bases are TGTGCCTGGAACCCCCCGGGGTCTGGAAACACCATATATTTT.

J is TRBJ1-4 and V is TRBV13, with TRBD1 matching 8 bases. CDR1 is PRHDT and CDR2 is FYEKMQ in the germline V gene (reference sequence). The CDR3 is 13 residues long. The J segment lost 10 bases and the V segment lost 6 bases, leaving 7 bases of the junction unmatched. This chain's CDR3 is CASRLTGEGKLFF. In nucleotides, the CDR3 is TGTGCCAGCAGGTTGACAGGGGAGGGAAAACTGTTTTTT. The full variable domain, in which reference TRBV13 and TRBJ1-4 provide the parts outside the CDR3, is AAGVIQSPRHLIKEKRETATLKCYPIPRHDTVYWYQQGPGQDPQFLISFYEKMQSDKGSIPDRFSAQQFSDYHSELNMSSLELGDSALYFCASRLTGEGKLFFGSGTQLSVL.

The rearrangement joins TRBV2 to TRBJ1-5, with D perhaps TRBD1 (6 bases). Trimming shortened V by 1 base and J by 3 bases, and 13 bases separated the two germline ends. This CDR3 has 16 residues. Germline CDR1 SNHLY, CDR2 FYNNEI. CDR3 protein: CASSEELTGPNQPQHF. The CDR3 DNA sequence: TGTGCCAGCAGTGAAGAGTTAACAGGGCCCAATCAGCCCCAGCATTTT.

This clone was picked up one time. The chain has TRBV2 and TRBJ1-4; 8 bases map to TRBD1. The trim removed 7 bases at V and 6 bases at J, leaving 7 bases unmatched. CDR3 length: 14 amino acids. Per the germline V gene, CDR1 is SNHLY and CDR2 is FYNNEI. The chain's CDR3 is CASTKDRAYEKLFF. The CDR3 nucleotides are TGTGCCAGCACCAAGGACAGGGCTTATGAAAAACTGTTTTTT.

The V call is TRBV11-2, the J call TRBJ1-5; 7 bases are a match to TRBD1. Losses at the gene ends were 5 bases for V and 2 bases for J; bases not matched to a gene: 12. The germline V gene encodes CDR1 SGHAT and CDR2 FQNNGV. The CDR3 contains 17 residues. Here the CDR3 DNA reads TGTGCCAGCAGCCAGGTGACAGGGAGAAGGGGCAATCAGCCCCAGCATTTT. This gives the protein CASSQVTGRRGNQPQHF. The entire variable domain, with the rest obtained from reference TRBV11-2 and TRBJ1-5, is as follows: EAGVAQSPRYKIIEKRQSVAFWCNPISGHATLYWYQQILGQGPKLLIQFQNNGVVDDSQLPKDRFSAERLKGVDSTLKIQPAKLEDSAVYLCASSQVTGRRGNQPQHFGDGTRLSIL.

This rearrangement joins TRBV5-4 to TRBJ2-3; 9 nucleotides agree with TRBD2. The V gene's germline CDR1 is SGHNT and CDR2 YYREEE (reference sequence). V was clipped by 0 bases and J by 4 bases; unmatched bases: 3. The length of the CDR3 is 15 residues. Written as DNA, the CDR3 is TGTGCCAGCAGCTTGGGCGGGGGGGCCGCAGATACGCAGTATTTT. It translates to CASSLGGGAADTQYF.

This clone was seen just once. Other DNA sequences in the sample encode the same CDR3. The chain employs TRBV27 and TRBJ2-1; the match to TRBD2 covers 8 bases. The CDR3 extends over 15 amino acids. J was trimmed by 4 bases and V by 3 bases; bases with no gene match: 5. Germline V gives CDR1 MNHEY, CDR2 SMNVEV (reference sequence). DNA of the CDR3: TGTGCCAGCAGTTTCAGCGGGGGAGCTTACAATGAGCAGTTCTTC. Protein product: CASSFSGGAYNEQFF.

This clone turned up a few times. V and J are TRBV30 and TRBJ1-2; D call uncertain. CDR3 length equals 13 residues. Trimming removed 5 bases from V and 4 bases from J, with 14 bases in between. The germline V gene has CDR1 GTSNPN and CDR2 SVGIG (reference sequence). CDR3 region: CAWSLRSGYGYTF. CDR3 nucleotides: TGTGCCTGGTCCCTTCGGAGCGGCTATGGCTACACCTTC. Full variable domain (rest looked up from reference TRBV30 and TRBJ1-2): SQTIHQWPATLVQPVGSPLSLECTVEGTSNPNLYWYRQAAGRGLQLLFYSVGIGQISSEVPQNLSASRPQDRQFILSSKKLLLSDSGFYLCAWSLRSGYGYTFGSGTRLTVV.

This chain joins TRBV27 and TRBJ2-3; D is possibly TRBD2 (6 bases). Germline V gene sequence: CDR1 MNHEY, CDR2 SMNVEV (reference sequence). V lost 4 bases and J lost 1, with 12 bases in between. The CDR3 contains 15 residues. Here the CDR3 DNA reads TGTGCCAGCAGTTCGACTAGTTATGGCACAGATACGCAGTATTTT. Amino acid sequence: CASSSTSYGTDTQYF.

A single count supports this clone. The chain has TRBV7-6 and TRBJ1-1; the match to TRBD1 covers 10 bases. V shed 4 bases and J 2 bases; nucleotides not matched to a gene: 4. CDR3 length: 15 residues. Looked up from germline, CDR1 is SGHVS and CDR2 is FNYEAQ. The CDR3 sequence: CASSSGQGSNTEAFF. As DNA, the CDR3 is TGTGCCAGCAGCTCGGGACAGGGGTCAAACACTGAAGCTTTCTTT.

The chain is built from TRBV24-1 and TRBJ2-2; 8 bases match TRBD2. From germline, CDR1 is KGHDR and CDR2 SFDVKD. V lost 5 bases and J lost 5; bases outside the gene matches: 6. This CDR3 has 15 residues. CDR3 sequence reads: CATSANSGVTGELFF. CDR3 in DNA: TGTGCCACCAGTGCGAATAGCGGGGTTACCGGGGAGCTGTTTTTT.